This entry concerns a single T cell receptor (beta chain). Its antigen is not known. There were likely unrecorded immune exposures, though donors were nominally healthy when sampled. Both 60 Vbeta primers and 13 Jbeta primers went into the PCR. The protocol was immunoSEQ multiplex PCR, while the TCRdb copy is restricted to in-frame clones and leaves out a portion. The data contain some 160,000 clones, over 60% of them seen just once; the ten biggest clones take up 1.5% to 2%. CDR1 and CDR2 (germline): SNHLY, FYNNEI. After removal of 5 bases from V and 4 bases from J, the junction contained 5 bases not matched to a gene. CDR3 length equals 14 residues. This entry belongs to a study of cytomegalovirus exposure and HLA in healthy donors. General study results and limits: In an earlier analysis, productive rearrangement rates for most beta V segments clustered near 87% or 30%. Associated with HLA alleles at 0.05 false discovery rate in a later analysis were 17,000 or so TCR beta sequences.

The receptor comes from a woman aged 25 to 45 in good health and CMV-seronegative. The V call is TRBV2, the J call TRBJ2-3; 8 nucleotides align to TRBD2. The sample comprised PBMCs. The CDR3 loop is CASSKRGIADTQYF. In DNA, the CDR3 is TGTGCCAGCAGTAAGCGGGGGATCGCAGATACGCAGTATTTT. The full variable domain, its missing parts supplied by reference TRBV2 and TRBJ2-3, is EPEVTQTPSHQVTQMGQEVILRCVPISNHLYFYWYRQILGQKVEFLVSFYNNEISEKSEIFDDQFSVERPDGSNFTLKIRSTKLEDSAMYFCASSKRGIADTQYFGPGTRLTVL.